Listed here is a single T cell receptor beta chain. The antigen remains undetermined. The Oncomine TCR Beta short-read assay was what sequenced the DNA obtained from cultured CD4+ T cells. TCRdb used MiXCR to reprocess the PCR reads, holding one entry per CDR3 protein. The sample lists 10,000 or so distinct CDR3 sequences; about 69% were seen once. Treatment given: 10-day PBMC culture with coronavirus spike peptide pools or control peptides (ViraFEST assay). These CD4+ T cells came from roughly 11-day cultures by negative selection. The sample belongs to a study of vaccination and CD4 T cells after COVID-19. Overall study: Stimulation of the cells used overlapping spike peptide pools from SARS-CoV-2 and from the common cold coronaviruses HCoV-NL63, HCoV-OC43 and HCoV-229E.

General observations from the study: Investigators enrolled relatively few convalescent patients and included no early post-infection timepoints.

V gave up 5 bases and J gave up 5 bases, with 13 bases separating them. Germline CDR1 reads SEHNR; CDR2 reads FQNEAQ (reference sequence). The CDR3 contains 14 residues. The rearrangement uses TRBV7-9 and TRBJ1-5, with D perhaps matching TRBD1 (6 bases). The sample was CD4+ T cells from blood, cultured in vitro. The sequence came from a human donor who had recovered from COVID-19. The CDR3 DNA reads TGTGCCAGCAGCCGTAGGGGGGAAGATCAGCCCCAGCATTTT. Encoded protein: CASSRRGEDQPQHF.